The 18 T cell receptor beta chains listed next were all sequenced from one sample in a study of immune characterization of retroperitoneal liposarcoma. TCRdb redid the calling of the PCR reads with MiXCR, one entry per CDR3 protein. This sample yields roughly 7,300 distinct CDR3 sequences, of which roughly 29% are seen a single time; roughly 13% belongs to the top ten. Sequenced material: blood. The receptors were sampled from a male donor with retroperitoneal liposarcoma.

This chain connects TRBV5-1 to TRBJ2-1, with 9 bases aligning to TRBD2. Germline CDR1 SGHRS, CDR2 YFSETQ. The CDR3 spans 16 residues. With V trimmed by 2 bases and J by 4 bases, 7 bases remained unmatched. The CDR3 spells CASSFISGGTYNEQFF. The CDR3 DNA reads TGCGCCAGCAGCTTTATTAGCGGGGGAACTTACAATGAGCAGTTCTTC.

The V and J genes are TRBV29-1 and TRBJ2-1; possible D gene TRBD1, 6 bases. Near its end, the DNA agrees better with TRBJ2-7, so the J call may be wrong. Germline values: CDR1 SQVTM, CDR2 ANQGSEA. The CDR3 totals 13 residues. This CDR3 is CSFEEDSSYEQYF. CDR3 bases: TGCAGCTTCGAGGAGGACAGCTCCTACGAGCAGTACTTC.

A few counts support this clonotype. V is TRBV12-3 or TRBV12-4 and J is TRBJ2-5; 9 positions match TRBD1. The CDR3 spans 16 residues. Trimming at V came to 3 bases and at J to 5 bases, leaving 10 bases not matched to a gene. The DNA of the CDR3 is TGTGCCAGCAGTTTCCCGGGACAGGGTGTGGTGGAGACCCAGTACTTC. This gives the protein CASSFPGQGVVETQYF.

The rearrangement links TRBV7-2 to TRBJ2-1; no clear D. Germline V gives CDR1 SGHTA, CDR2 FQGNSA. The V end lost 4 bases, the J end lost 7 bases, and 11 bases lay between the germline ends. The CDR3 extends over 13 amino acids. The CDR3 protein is CASSSSIGNEQFF. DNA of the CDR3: TGTGCCAGCAGCTCCTCGATCGGGAATGAGCAGTTCTTC.

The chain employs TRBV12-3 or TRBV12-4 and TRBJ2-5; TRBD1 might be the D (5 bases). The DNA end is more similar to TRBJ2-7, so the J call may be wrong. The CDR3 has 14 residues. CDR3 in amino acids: CASSLYRGSYEQYF. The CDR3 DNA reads TGTGCCAGCAGCCTCTATAGGGGCTCCTACGAGCAGTACTTC.

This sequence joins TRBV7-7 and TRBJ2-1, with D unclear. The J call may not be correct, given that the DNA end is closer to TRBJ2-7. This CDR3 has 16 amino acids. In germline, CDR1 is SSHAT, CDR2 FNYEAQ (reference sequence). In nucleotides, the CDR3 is TGTGCCAGCAGCTTAGAGTTAGCTTCAGCCTACAATGAGCAGTACTTC. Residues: CASSLELASAYNEQYF.

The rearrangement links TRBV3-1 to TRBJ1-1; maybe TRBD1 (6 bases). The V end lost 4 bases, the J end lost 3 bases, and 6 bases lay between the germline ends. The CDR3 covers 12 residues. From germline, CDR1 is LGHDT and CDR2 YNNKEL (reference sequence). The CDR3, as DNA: TGTGCCAGCAGCCCAGGGGACACTGAAGCTTTCTTT. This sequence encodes CASSPGDTEAFF.

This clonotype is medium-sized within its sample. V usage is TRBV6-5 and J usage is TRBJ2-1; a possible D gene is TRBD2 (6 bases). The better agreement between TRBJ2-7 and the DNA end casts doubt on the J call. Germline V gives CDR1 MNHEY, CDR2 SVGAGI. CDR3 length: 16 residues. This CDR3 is CASSSWTVAASYEQYF. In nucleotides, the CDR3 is TGTGCCAGCAGTTCCTGGACGGTAGCGGCCTCCTACGAGCAGTACTTC.

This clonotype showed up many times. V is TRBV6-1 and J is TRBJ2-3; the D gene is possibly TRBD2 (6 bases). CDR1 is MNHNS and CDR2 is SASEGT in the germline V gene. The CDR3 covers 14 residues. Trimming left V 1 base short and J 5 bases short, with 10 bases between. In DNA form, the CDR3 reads TGTGCCAGCAGTGAAGAAACTAGCCAAGATACGCAGTATTTT. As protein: CASSEETSQDTQYF.

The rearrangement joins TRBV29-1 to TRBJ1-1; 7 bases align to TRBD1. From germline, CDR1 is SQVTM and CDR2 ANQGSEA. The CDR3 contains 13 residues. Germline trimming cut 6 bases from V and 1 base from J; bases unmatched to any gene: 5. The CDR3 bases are TGCAGCGTCGTCGGGACAGCGAACACTGAAGCTTTCTTT. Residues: CSVVGTANTEAFF.

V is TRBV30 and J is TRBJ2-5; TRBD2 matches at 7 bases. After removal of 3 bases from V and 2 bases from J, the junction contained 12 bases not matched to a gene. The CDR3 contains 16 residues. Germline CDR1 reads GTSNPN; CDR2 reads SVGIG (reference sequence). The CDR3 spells CAWRTLPGGSQETQYF. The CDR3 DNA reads TGTGCCTGGAGGACCCTTCCGGGAGGAAGTCAAGAGACCCAGTACTTC. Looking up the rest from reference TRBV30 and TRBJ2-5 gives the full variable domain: SQTIHQWPATLVQPVGSPLSLECTVEGTSNPNLYWYRQAAGRGLQLLFYSVGIGQISSEVPQNLSASRPQDRQFILSSKKLLLSDSGFYLCAWRTLPGGSQETQYFGPGTRLLVL.

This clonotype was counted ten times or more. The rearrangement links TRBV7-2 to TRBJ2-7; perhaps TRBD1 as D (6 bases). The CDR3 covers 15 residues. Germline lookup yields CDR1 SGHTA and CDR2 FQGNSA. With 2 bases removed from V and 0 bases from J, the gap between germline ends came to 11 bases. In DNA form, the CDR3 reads TGTGCCAGCAGCTTATCAGGGGCGAACTCCTACGAGCAGTACTTC. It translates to CASSLSGANSYEQYF.

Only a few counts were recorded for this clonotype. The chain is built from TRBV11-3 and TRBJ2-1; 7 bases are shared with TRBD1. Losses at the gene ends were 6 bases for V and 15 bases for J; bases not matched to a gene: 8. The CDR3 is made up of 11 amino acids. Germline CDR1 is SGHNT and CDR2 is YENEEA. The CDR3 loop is CASRLMGQRFF. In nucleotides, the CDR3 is TGTGCCAGCAGGTTAATGGGACAGCGGTTCTTC.

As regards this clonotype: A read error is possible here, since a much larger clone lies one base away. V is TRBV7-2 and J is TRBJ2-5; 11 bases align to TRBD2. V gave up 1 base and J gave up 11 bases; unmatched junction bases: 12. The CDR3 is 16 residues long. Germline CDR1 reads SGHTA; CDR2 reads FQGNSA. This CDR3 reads CASSLVATSGSSEQYF. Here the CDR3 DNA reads TGTGCCAGCAGCTTAGTGGCCACTAGCGGGAGTAGTGAGCAGTACTTC.

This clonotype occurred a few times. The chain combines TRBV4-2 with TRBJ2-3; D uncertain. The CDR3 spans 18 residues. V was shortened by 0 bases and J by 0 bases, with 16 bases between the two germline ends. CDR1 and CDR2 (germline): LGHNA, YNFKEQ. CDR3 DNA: TGTGCCAGCAGCCAAGAAGGGCCCGGACGGCTTAGCACAGATACGCAGTATTTT. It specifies CASSQEGPGRLSTDTQYF.

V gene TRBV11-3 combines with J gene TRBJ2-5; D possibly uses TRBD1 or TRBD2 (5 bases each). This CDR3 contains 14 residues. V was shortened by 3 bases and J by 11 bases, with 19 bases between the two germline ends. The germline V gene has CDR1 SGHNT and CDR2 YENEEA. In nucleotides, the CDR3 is TGTGCCAGCAGCTTTGGGGGTTCTTACAATGAGCAGTACTTC. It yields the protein CASSFGGSYNEQYF.

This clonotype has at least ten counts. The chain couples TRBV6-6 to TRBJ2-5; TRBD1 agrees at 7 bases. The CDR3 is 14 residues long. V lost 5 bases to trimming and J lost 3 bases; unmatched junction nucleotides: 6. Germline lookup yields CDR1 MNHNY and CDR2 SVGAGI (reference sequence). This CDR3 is CASSPIGTEETQYF. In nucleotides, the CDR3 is TGTGCCAGCAGTCCGATTGGGACAGAAGAGACCCAGTACTTC.

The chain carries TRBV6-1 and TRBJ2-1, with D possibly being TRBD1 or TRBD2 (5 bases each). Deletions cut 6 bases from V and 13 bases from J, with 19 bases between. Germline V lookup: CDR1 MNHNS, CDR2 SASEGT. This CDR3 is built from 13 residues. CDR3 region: CASSSRPQGTQFF. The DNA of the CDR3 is TGTGCCAGCAGCTCCCGACCCCAAGGGACCCAGTTCTTC.